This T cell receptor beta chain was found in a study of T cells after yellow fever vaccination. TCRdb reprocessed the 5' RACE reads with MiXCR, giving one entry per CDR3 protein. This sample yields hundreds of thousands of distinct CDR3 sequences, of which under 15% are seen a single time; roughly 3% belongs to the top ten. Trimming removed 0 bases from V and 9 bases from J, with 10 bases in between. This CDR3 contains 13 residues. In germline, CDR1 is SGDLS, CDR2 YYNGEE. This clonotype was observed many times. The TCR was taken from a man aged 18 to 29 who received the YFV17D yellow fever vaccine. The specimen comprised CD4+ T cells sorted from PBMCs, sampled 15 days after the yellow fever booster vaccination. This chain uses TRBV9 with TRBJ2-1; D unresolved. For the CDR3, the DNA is TGTGCCAGCAGCGTAGCTATGGCGGCTGAGCAGTTCTTC. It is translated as CASSVAMAAEQFF.